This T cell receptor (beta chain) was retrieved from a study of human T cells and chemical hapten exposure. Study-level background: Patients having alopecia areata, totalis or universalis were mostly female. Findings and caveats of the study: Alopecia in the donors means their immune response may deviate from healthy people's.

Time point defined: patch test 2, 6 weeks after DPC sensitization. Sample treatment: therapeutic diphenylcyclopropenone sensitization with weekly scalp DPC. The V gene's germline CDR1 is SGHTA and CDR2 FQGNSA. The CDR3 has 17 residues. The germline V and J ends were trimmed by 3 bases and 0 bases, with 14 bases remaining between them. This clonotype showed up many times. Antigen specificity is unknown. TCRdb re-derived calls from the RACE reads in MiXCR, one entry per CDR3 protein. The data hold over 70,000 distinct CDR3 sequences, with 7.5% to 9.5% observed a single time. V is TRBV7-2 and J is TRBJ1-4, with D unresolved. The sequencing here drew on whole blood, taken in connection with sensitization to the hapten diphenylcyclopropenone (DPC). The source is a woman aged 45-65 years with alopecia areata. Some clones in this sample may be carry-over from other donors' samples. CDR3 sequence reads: CASSFAGGPPTNEKLFF. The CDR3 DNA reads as TGTGCCAGCAGCTTCGCAGGAGGACCGCCAACTAATGAAAAACTGTTTTTT.